This entry lists 29 T cell receptor beta chains sequenced from one sample in a study of blood T cells in healthy people across ages (dated by TCRdb to the mid-2010s). Library construction relied on 5' RACE. Instrument on record: Illumina HiSeq 2500. The second PCR ran for about 7 to 11 cycles and used a J-beta primer mix along with a sample-barcoded 5' primer. TCRdb reprocessing: public reads trimmed at Q25 with fastp, clones called with MiXCR, in-frame beta chains kept. When rows share a CDR3 protein, they turn into one entry using the most common DNA and genes. This sample lists 850,000 or so distinct CDR3 sequences; around 30% were detected once. The top ten constitute 15% to 20% of the sample. What was sequenced was blood. The receptors originated from a woman of 80 years or more in good health.

V gene TRBV6-4 combines with J gene TRBJ2-7; tentatively, D is TRBD2 (7 bases). CDR3 length equals 16 residues. Deletions cut 0 bases from V and 6 bases from J, with 18 bases between. Looked up from germline, CDR1 is MRHNA and CDR2 is SNTAGT. The CDR3 sequence is CASSDSNYGGPGEQYF. CDR3 coding DNA: TGTGCCAGCAGTGACTCGAACTACGGGGGGCCTGGCGAGCAGTACTTC.

For this clonotype: Being one base from a much bigger clone, this may be a read error. The chain carries TRBV5-1 and TRBJ2-7, with 8 bases matching TRBD1. The CDR3 has 13 residues. With 4 bases clipped from V and 7 bases from J, the junction kept 7 bases outside the gene matches. Germline lookup yields CDR1 SGHRS and CDR2 YFSETQ. The CDR3 reads CASSHGQGNEQYF. For the CDR3, the DNA is TGCGCCAGCAGCCACGGACAGGGCAATGAGCAGTACTTC.

The rearrangement uses TRBV6-5 and TRBJ1-6; a weak D match, TRBD1 (5 bases). The CDR3 contains 15 residues. Trimming cost V 5 bases and J 7 bases, with 15 bases left between them. Germline-derived CDR1 and CDR2 are MNHEY and SVGAGI. CDR3 in amino acids: CASSRQGLGNSPLHF. Here the CDR3 DNA reads TGTGCCAGCAGTCGTCAGGGTTTAGGAAATTCACCCCTCCACTTT.

On this clonotype itself: A much larger clone lies a single base off, so this may be a read error. The chain combines TRBV29-1 with TRBJ1-2; D may be TRBD1 (6 bases). The V gene's germline CDR1 is SQVTM and CDR2 ANQGSEA. Deletions cut 2 bases from V and 5 bases from J, with 15 bases between. This CDR3 is built from 14 residues. The DNA of the CDR3 is TGCAGCGTTGAAACGGACAGTGTATTATATGGCTACACCTTC. It translates to CSVETDSVLYGYTF.

This clonotype was recorded at least ten times. The chain recombines TRBV27 with TRBJ2-7, with 9 bases identical to TRBD1. CDR1 is MNHEY and CDR2 is SMNVEV in the germline V gene (reference sequence). V gave up 6 bases and J gave up 2 bases; unmatched junction bases: 8. The CDR3 has 15 amino acids. CDR3 in DNA: TGTGCCAGCAGAAGCTCGGGACAGGGCACCTACGAGCAGTACTTC. Residues: CASRSSGQGTYEQYF.

This clonotype was seen repeatedly, ten times or more. V usage is TRBV6-1 and J usage is TRBJ2-5; 8 bases are shared with TRBD1. CDR1 and CDR2 (germline): MNHNS, SASEGT. V was clipped by 6 bases and J by 5 bases; unmatched bases: 5. This CDR3 has 13 residues. The CDR3 region has the DNA TGTGCCAGCAGCCGGACAGGGCGGGAGACCCAGTACTTC. Encoded protein: CASSRTGRETQYF.

Worth noting for this clonotype: This could be a read error, since a much larger clone is one nucleotide away. This chain uses TRBV7-2 with TRBJ2-5; 8 bases are a match to TRBD1. The CDR3 has 17 residues. The germline CDR1 and CDR2 sequences are SGHTA and FQGNSA. Unmatched junction bases numbered 19, after V lost 2 bases and J lost 11 bases. The CDR3 loop reads CASSLRTGTTVYNEQYF. The CDR3 coding sequence is TGTGCCAGCAGCTTACGGACAGGGACAACTGTATACAATGAGCAGTACTTC.

The chain couples TRBV7-2 to TRBJ2-1, with D perhaps being TRBD1 or TRBD2 (5 bases each). With 5 bases removed from V and 5 bases from J, the gap between germline ends came to 22 bases. The CDR3 sequence is 17 residues long. CDR1 SGHTA and CDR2 FQGNSA come from the germline V gene. Here the CDR3 reads CASSPRLLGTVHNEQFF. The CDR3 nucleotides are TGTGCCAGCAGCCCGAGACTACTTGGGACGGTACACAATGAGCAGTTCTTC.

This clonotype has only a few counts. The chain uses TRBV19 and TRBJ1-2; D is unclear. This CDR3 has 13 amino acids. Germline V gene lookup returns CDR1 LNHDA and CDR2 SQIVND (reference sequence). Trimming stripped 3 bases from V and 2 bases from J, with 7 bases between. DNA for the CDR3: TGTGCCAGTAGTATTGCAGTGAACTATGGCTACACCTTC. It codes for CASSIAVNYGYTF. Combining the CDR3 with reference TRBV19 and TRBJ1-2 gives the whole variable domain DGGITQSPKYLFRKEGQNVTLSCEQNLNHDAMYWYRQDPGQGLRLIYYSQIVNDFQKGDIAEGYSVSREKKESFPLTVTSAQKNPTAFYLCASSIAVNYGYTFGSGTRLTVV.

This clonotype was observed a few times. The CDR3 nucleotides read TGTGCCAGCACCCAAGGGACAGGGATTATCCCTACGCAGTATTTT. Protein sequence: CASTQGTGIIPTQYF. The J gene is TRBJ2-3, the V gene TRBV6-5; 9 bases line up with TRBD1. V trimming: 7 bases; J trimming: 8 bases; junction bases outside the gene matches: 13. Germline assignment: CDR1 MNHEY and CDR2 SVGAGI. CDR3 length: 15 residues.

This clonotype was seen a handful of times. The DNA of the CDR3 is TGTGCCAGCAGTTTACAGGGCCACACCGGGGAGCTGTTTTTT. Protein: CASSLQGHTGELFF. J is TRBJ2-2 and V is TRBV12-3 or TRBV12-4; a possible D gene is TRBD1 (5 bases). Between the trimmed V and J ends, which lost 2 bases and 3 bases, there was a span of 7 bases. This CDR3 is 14 amino acids long.

This clonotype was recorded once. J is TRBJ2-5 and V is TRBV5-5; 7 nucleotides match TRBD1. Germline CDR1 SGHKS, CDR2 YYEKEE (reference sequence). This CDR3 comprises 16 residues. After removal of 4 bases from V and 11 bases from J, the junction contained 20 bases not matched to a gene. The CDR3 DNA reads as TGTGCCAGCAGCCTGGTGGTAACAGGGGTCCGCAATGAGCAGTACTTC. It specifies CASSLVVTGVRNEQYF. Filled out from reference TRBV5-5 and TRBJ2-5, the complete variable domain reads DAGVTQSPTHLIKTRGQQVTLRCSPISGHKSVSWYQQVLGQGPQFIFQYYEKEERGRGNFPDRFSARQFPNYSSELNVNALLLGDSALYLCASSLVVTGVRNEQYFGPGTRLLVL.

At least ten counts were recorded for this clonotype. The J gene is TRBJ2-7, the V gene TRBV6-2 or TRBV6-3; the D gene is possibly TRBD1 (5 bases). The CDR3 has 15 amino acids. Germline V gene lookup returns CDR1 MNHEY and CDR2 SVGEGT. Trimming cost V 6 bases and J 7 bases, with 22 bases left between them. CDR3 sequence (DNA): TGTGCCAGCAGGTACCTAGGACATCCGGGTGATGAGCAGTACTTC. It specifies CASRYLGHPGDEQYF.

The V call is TRBV7-2, the J call TRBJ2-1, with D perhaps matching TRBD1 or TRBD2 (5 bases each). V lost 4 bases to trimming and J lost 4 bases, with 11 bases between them. The germline V gene encodes CDR1 SGHTA and CDR2 FQGNSA. The CDR3 is 14 amino acids. The CDR3 spells CASSSGPLYNEQFF. CDR3 bases: TGTGCCAGCAGCTCGGGACCCTTATACAATGAGCAGTTCTTC.

The sample holds many counts of this clonotype. V and J are TRBV7-7 and TRBJ2-5, with 12 bases fitting TRBD2. CDR3 size: 15 residues. Germline lookup yields CDR1 SSHAT and CDR2 FNYEAQ (reference sequence). CDR3 amino acids: CASGPSGGDQETQYF. CDR3 sequence (DNA): TGTGCTAGCGGACCTAGCGGGGGGGACCAAGAGACCCAGTACTTC.

This clonotype was detected only a few times. CDR3 sequence: CASSHPSGTGATGELFF. CDR3 DNA sequence: TGTGCCAGCAGCCATCCCTCCGGGACAGGGGCCACCGGGGAGCTGTTTTTT. The rearrangement joins TRBV4-2 to TRBJ2-2; TRBD1 aligns across 10 bases. CDR3 length equals 17 residues. Trimming at V came to 3 bases and at J to 4 bases, leaving 8 bases not matched to a gene. The germline CDR1 and CDR2 sequences are LGHNA and YNFKEQ.

Ten or more counts support this clonotype. The V gene is TRBV5-5, the J gene TRBJ1-2; maybe TRBD1 (5 bases). CDR3 size: 15 residues. The germline CDR1 and CDR2 sequences are SGHKS and YYEKEE (reference sequence). V was trimmed by 3 bases and J by 0 bases, leaving 12 bases between them. The CDR3 sequence: CASSWGLAANYGYTF. In nucleotides, the CDR3 is TGTGCCAGCAGCTGGGGACTGGCCGCTAACTATGGCTACACCTTC.

This clonotype was observed many times. The V gene is TRBV15, the J gene TRBJ2-2; unclear D gene. Trimming took off 0 bases at V and 6 bases at J, with 8 bases between the two ends. Germline CDR1 reads LNHNV; CDR2 reads YYDKDF (reference sequence). The CDR3 totals 14 residues. The CDR3 DNA sequence: TGTGCCACCAGCAGAGATCGGGCTGCCGGGGAGCTGTTTTTT. Protein: CATSRDRAAGELFF.

This clonotype came up many times. V is TRBV2 and J is TRBJ2-3, with 7 bases identical to TRBD1. Germline V gene data show CDR1 as SNHLY and CDR2 as FYNNEI. The CDR3 runs to 13 residues. The trim removed 5 bases at V and 4 bases at J, leaving 3 bases unmatched. Here the CDR3 DNA reads TGTGCCAGCAGTACAGGGGCCTCAGATACGCAGTATTTT. Its translation: CASSTGASDTQYF.

This clonotype was seen repeatedly, ten times or more. The chain joins TRBV4-3 to TRBJ1-5; D ambiguous. This CDR3 is 13 amino acids long. The ends were cut back, 5 bases at V and 6 bases at J, with 11 bases in the middle. The V gene's germline CDR1 is LGHNA and CDR2 YSLEER. This CDR3 is CASSKRVGQPQHF. CDR3 bases: TGCGCCAGCAGCAAAAGAGTAGGTCAGCCCCAGCATTTT.

This clonotype was seen at least ten times. V is TRBV5-1 and J is TRBJ2-1; 9 bases align to TRBD2. This CDR3 has 16 residues. Trimming took 0 bases from V and 7 from J; bases not matched to a gene: 8. The germline CDR1 and CDR2 sequences are SGHRS and YFSETQ. CDR3 protein: CASSLERAGGSNEQFF. The CDR3 DNA reads TGCGCCAGCAGCTTGGAGCGAGCGGGGGGAAGTAATGAGCAGTTCTTC.

The J gene is TRBJ2-3, the V gene TRBV5-1; 10 nucleotides align to TRBD2. Germline V gene data show CDR1 as SGHRS and CDR2 as YFSETQ. V trimming: 5 bases; J trimming: 5 bases; junction bases outside the gene matches: 5. CDR3 length: 14 residues. The CDR3 loop is CASRRLAGEDTQYF. In DNA form, the CDR3 reads TGCGCCAGCAGAAGGCTAGCGGGGGAAGATACGCAGTATTTT.

This clonotype was counted at least ten times. V gene TRBV11-2 combines with J gene TRBJ2-5; 10 bases align to TRBD1. Germline loops: CDR1 SGHAT, CDR2 FQNNGV. The CDR3 is made up of 16 amino acids. After removal of 1 base from V and 2 bases from J, the junction contained 4 bases not matched to a gene. CDR3: CASSLGDRGLQETQYF. The CDR3 DNA is TGTGCCAGCAGCTTAGGCGACAGGGGGCTACAAGAGACCCAGTACTTC.

Regarding this clonotype: This may be a read error, as it is one base from a much larger clone. The chain uses TRBV20-1 and TRBJ2-1; either TRBD1 or TRBD2 may fit D (6 bases each). The length of the CDR3 is 12 residues. V was clipped by 2 bases and J by 12 bases, with 14 bases between them. The V gene's germline CDR1 is DFQATT and CDR2 SNEGSKA (reference sequence). The CDR3 DNA reads TGCAGTGCTAGAAAGGGGGGCCATGGGCAGTTCTTC. Translation: CSARKGGHGQFF.

The chain combines TRBV5-1 with TRBJ2-1, with 9 bases fitting TRBD2. J lost 5 bases, V lost 4 bases, and 10 bases had no gene match. The CDR3 extends over 16 amino acids. Per germline, CDR1 SGHRS and CDR2 YFSETQ. The chain's CDR3 is CASSGLVGTSNNEQFF. DNA for the CDR3: TGCGCCAGCAGCGGACTAGTCGGGACTAGCAACAATGAGCAGTTCTTC.

This clonotype was picked up a small number of times. Being one base from a much bigger clone, this may be a read error. The chain carries TRBV4-3 and TRBJ2-3; TRBD2 agrees at 9 bases. Per germline, CDR1 LGHNA and CDR2 YSLEER. With V trimmed by 1 base and J by 2 bases, 10 bases remained unmatched. The CDR3 length is 18 residues. CDR3 in amino acids: CASSQGQQRGESTDTQYF. CDR3 bases: TGCGCCAGCAGCCAAGGTCAGCAGCGGGGGGAATCCACAGATACGCAGTATTTT.

V usage is TRBV7-9 and J usage is TRBJ2-7; D gene ambiguous. The CDR3 has 15 residues. Germline V gene sequence: CDR1 SEHNR, CDR2 FQNEAQ (reference sequence). V was trimmed by 5 bases and J by 0 bases, leaving 14 bases between them. The CDR3 DNA is TGTGCCAGCAGCCGTCCGGAACCCCGCTCCTACGAGCAGTACTTC. Translated: CASSRPEPRSYEQYF.

This clonotype was seen at least ten times. The V gene is TRBV7-2, the J gene TRBJ2-3; D might be TRBD2 (6 bases). V shed 5 bases and J shed 9 bases, with 12 bases lying between them. The CDR3 extends over 12 amino acids. CDR1 and CDR2 (germline): SGHTA, FQGNSA. CDR3 region: CASSHTGETQYF. CDR3 coding DNA: TGTGCCAGCAGCCACACGGGGGAGACGCAGTATTTT.

The V call is TRBV7-2, the J call TRBJ1-6; D unclear. This CDR3 region has 16 residues. CDR1 is SGHTA, CDR2 FQGNSA, per germline. The ends were cut back, 4 bases at V and 4 bases at J, with 14 bases in the middle. The CDR3 reads CASSSGRSFYNSPLHF. CDR3 bases: TGTGCCAGCAGCTCCGGACGGAGTTTTTATAATTCACCCCTCCACTTT.